These 23 T cell receptor beta chains came from one sample sequenced in a study of CD8 T cells in ankylosing spondylitis. TCRdb reanalysed the 5' RACE reads using MiXCR and keeps one entry per CDR3 protein. The table lists about 250,000 distinct CDR3 sequences, roughly a third of them singletons. Input material: blood, either unsorted or a sorted T cell fraction (not recorded which). These receptors were taken from a male donor with ankylosing spondylitis or in good health (not recorded which).

This chain connects TRBV18 to TRBJ2-3; possible D gene TRBD2, 5 bases. Trimming removed 6 bases from V and 6 bases from J, with 13 bases in between. Germline V CDR1 and CDR2: KGHSH, LQKENI. The CDR3 has 13 amino acids. CDR3 bases: TGTGCCAGCTCCGGCGGGTTCAGGGATACGCAGTATTTT. It yields the protein CASSGGFRDTQYF.

This clonotype was observed a few times. The V and J genes are TRBV27 and TRBJ1-1; D gene uncertain. The germline gives CDR1 MNHEY, CDR2 SMNVEV (reference sequence). The CDR3 has 14 residues. V lost 0 bases to trimming and J lost 1 base, with 6 bases between them. CDR3: CASSLSSKNTEAFF. The CDR3 region has the DNA TGTGCCAGCAGTTTATCGTCCAAGAACACTGAAGCTTTCTTT.

This chain joins TRBV3-1 and TRBJ2-7; D not resolved. Per germline, CDR1 LGHDT and CDR2 YNNKEL (reference sequence). CDR3 size: 12 residues. Trimming took 3 bases from V and 6 from J, leaving 9 bases between them. CDR3 sequence (DNA): TGTGCCAGCAGCCATTCCGGTCGCGAGCAGTACTTC. Amino acids: CASSHSGREQYF.

This clonotype occurred a few times. The V gene is TRBV7-4, the J gene TRBJ2-1; 8 bases are shared with TRBD1. The CDR3 is made up of 16 amino acids. The germline CDR1 and CDR2 sequences are SGHVT and SQSDAQ. V lost 4 bases to trimming and J lost 0 bases; unmatched junction nucleotides: 5. The CDR3 reads CASSSRQGTSYNEQFF. CDR3 DNA: TGTGCCAGCAGCTCTAGACAGGGGACCTCCTACAATGAGCAGTTCTTC.

CDR3 in amino acids: CASSLAPQGARETQYF. The CDR3 DNA reads TGTGCCAGCAGCTTAGCCCCTCAGGGGGCGAGGGAGACCCAGTACTTC. The chain recombines TRBV7-9 with TRBJ2-5, with 8 bases fitting TRBD1. The CDR3 has 16 residues. Germline CDR1 SEHNR, CDR2 FQNEAQ (reference sequence). The ends lost 0 bases at V and 5 bases at J; junction bases unmatched: 8.

This chain joins TRBV10-3 and TRBJ2-2; 10 nucleotides align to TRBD2. The junction had 2 bases not matched to a gene; V was cut back by 9 bases and J by 1 base. This CDR3 contains 14 residues. The V gene's germline CDR1 is ENHRY and CDR2 SYGVKD. The CDR3 region is CAIRTSGNTGELFF. The CDR3 DNA reads TGTGCCATAAGGACTAGCGGGAACACCGGGGAGCTGTTTTTT.

This clonotype showed up just a few times. This chain uses TRBV20-1 with TRBJ1-1, with 7 bases matching TRBD1. The CDR3 loop spans 13 amino acids. The V segment lost 3 bases and the J segment 4 bases; nucleotides outside the gene matches: 5. Germline lookup yields CDR1 DFQATT and CDR2 SNEGSKA (reference sequence). This chain's CDR3 is CSARRGQGTEAFF. DNA of the CDR3: TGCAGTGCTAGGAGGGGGCAGGGCACTGAAGCTTTCTTT.

As to this clonotype: Germline is not matched at one junction end, which may reflect a read error. The chain carries TRBV7-7 and TRBJ2-5, with D perhaps assigned TRBD1 or TRBD2 (5 bases each). CDR3 size: 12 residues. Looked up from germline, CDR1 is SSHAT and CDR2 is FNYEAQ (reference sequence). CDR3 bases: TGTGCTAGCAGCAACTGGGGGGAGACCCAGTACTTC. Translating gives CASSNWGETQYF.

The V and J genes are TRBV20-1 and TRBJ2-7; TRBD2 aligns across 12 bases. The CDR3 sequence is 14 residues long. The germline gives CDR1 DFQATT, CDR2 SNEGSKA (reference sequence). V shed 6 bases, J shed 3 bases, and the junction held 6 bases outside the gene matches. The chain's CDR3 is CSAPGLAGSYEQYF. For the CDR3, the DNA is TGCAGTGCCCCTGGACTAGCGGGGAGCTACGAGCAGTACTTC.

This clonotype appeared a few times. V is TRBV5-1 and J is TRBJ2-1, with 9 positions matching TRBD2. The V segment lost 1 base and the J segment 9 bases; nucleotides outside the gene matches: 8. Germline values: CDR1 SGHRS, CDR2 YFSETQ. This CDR3 has 15 amino acids. The CDR3 DNA sequence: TGCGCCAGCAGCTTGTTAGGCGGGGGGGCCGGTGAGCAGTTCTTC. It encodes CASSLLGGGAGEQFF.

The CDR3 bases are TGTGCCAGCAGTTCTGAACGGGGGACTCCCTACGAGCAGTACTTC. It is translated as CASSSERGTPYEQYF. V usage is TRBV12-3 or TRBV12-4 and J usage is TRBJ2-7, with a tentative D call TRBD2 (6 bases). Trimming stripped 4 bases from V and 2 bases from J, with 15 bases between. The CDR3 is 15 amino acids.

This chain connects TRBV20-1 to TRBJ2-5; 9 positions agree with TRBD2. Germline V gives CDR1 DFQATT, CDR2 SNEGSKA (reference sequence). This CDR3 spans 14 amino acids. After removal of 3 bases from V and 5 bases from J, the junction contained 7 bases not matched to a gene. CDR3 nucleotides: TGCAGTGCTAGTGGGGCGGGGGGGACGGAGACCCAGTACTTC. The encoded protein is CSASGAGGTETQYF.

This clonotype was detected a few times. The J gene is TRBJ2-1, the V gene TRBV20-1; maybe TRBD1 (5 bases). V lost 1 base, J lost 5 bases, and 12 bases lay in between. The CDR3 covers 14 residues. CDR1 DFQATT and CDR2 SNEGSKA come from the germline V gene (reference sequence). This chain's CDR3 is CSARGPTGNNEQFF. As DNA, the CDR3 is TGCAGTGCTAGAGGCCCCACAGGAAACAATGAGCAGTTCTTC.

This clonotype was counted between two and nine times. The chain recombines TRBV10-1 with TRBJ2-3, with 9 bases matching TRBD1. The CDR3 totals 15 residues. Looked up from germline, CDR1 is WNHNN and CDR2 is SYGVQD (reference sequence). Germline trimming cut 5 bases from V and 4 bases from J; bases unmatched to any gene: 7. CDR3 bases: TGCGCCAGCAGTACCGGGACAGGGTATCCAGATACGCAGTATTTT. Protein sequence: CASSTGTGYPDTQYF.

V and J are TRBV12-3 or TRBV12-4 and TRBJ2-3, with TRBD2 identical over 8 bases. This CDR3 has 15 residues. Germline trimming cut 7 bases from V and 5 bases from J; bases unmatched to any gene: 11. Written as DNA, the CDR3 is TGTGCCAGCACCCTTAGCGGGGCACGTCGAGATACGCAGTATTTT. Its translation is CASTLSGARRDTQYF.

This clonotype was seen a few times. V is TRBV9 and J is TRBJ2-7; 9 bases are a match to TRBD1. There are 15 residues in the CDR3. V lost 0 bases, J lost 2 bases, and 3 bases stayed unmatched. Germline lookup yields CDR1 SGDLS and CDR2 YYNGEE. CDR3 sequence reads: CASSVETGGTYEQYF. CDR3 in DNA: TGTGCCAGCAGCGTAGAGACAGGGGGAACCTACGAGCAGTACTTC.

This clonotype was detected a few times. The V and J genes are TRBV20-1 and TRBJ2-1, with D perhaps matching TRBD2 (5 bases). Trimming cost V 2 bases and J 0 bases, with 17 bases left between them. CDR1 is DFQATT, CDR2 SNEGSKA, per germline (reference sequence). The CDR3 contains 17 residues. CDR3 sequence (DNA): TGCAGTGCTAGACCCCGACTGGAGGAGAGCTCCTACAATGAGCAGTTCTTC. Residues: CSARPRLEESSYNEQFF.

V usage is TRBV29-1 and J usage is TRBJ2-5; 8 positions agree with TRBD1. V was clipped by 6 bases and J by 5 bases; unmatched bases: 11. Germline CDR1 is SQVTM and CDR2 is ANQGSEA. The CDR3 has 14 residues. The CDR3, as DNA: TGCAGCGTCGACCGACAGGGGATGGGGGAGACCCAGTACTTC. Its translation is CSVDRQGMGETQYF.

This clonotype was recorded a few times. V gene TRBV29-1 combines with J gene TRBJ2-1; D is undetermined. The CDR3 is 12 residues long. V lost 6 bases and J 12 bases, leaving 18 bases between the germline ends. Looked up from germline, CDR1 is SQVTM and CDR2 is ANQGSEA. CDR3 protein: CSVPGRVVGQFF. The CDR3 coding sequence is TGCAGCGTCCCTGGGCGTGTGGTAGGGCAGTTCTTC.

The chain couples TRBV7-8 to TRBJ2-1, with D perhaps TRBD1 (6 bases). Per the germline V gene, CDR1 is SGHVS and CDR2 is FQNEAQ. This CDR3 has 14 amino acids. V was cut by 5 bases and J by 5 bases, with 13 bases left in between. The CDR3 nucleotides are TGTGCCAGCAGCCTGCGGACAGCTAACAATGAGCAGTTCTTC. It yields the protein CASSLRTANNEQFF.

The table lists this clonotype with a few counts. The junction does not match germline at one end; this may be a read error. The rearrangement links TRBV20-1 to TRBJ2-1; D gene uncertain. This CDR3 is built from 12 residues. From germline, CDR1 is DFQATT and CDR2 SNEGSKA (reference sequence). CDR3 nucleotide sequence: TGCAGTGCTAGGGATCTGACTGAAGAGCCGTTCTTC. Residues: CSARDLTEEPFF.

This clonotype was counted a few times. The CDR3 spells CASSPSGGDDTQYF. In DNA form, the CDR3 reads TGTGCCAGCAGCCCTAGCGGGGGCGACGATACGCAGTATTTT. The chain couples TRBV9 to TRBJ2-3; 10 bases are a match to TRBD2. CDR1 is SGDLS, CDR2 YYNGEE, per germline. The length of the CDR3 is 14 residues. Germline trimming cut 4 bases from V and 6 bases from J; bases unmatched to any gene: 5.

The V and J genes are TRBV29-1 and TRBJ2-5, with D unclear. The germline V gene has CDR1 SQVTM and CDR2 ANQGSEA. The CDR3 sequence is 15 residues long. V lost 4 bases and J 0 bases, leaving 15 bases between the germline ends. CDR3 nucleotides: TGCAGCGTTGTTGGCGCCCGTTTGTACCAAGAGACCCAGTACTTC. Translated: CSVVGARLYQETQYF.